The 29 T cell receptor beta chains reported below all come from one sample, sequenced in a study of blood T cell repertoires in COVID-19. Using immunoSEQ multiplex PCR, the repertoire was profiled, and TCRdb retains in-frame clones only, with some absent. There are some 200,000 clones in the sample; roughly 86% occur only once, and approximately 12% lies in the top ten. Sequenced sample: peripheral blood. The receptors originated from a woman aged 40 to 50 with acute or convalescent COVID-19.

The rearrangement links TRBV28 to TRBJ2-2; 8 bases are shared with TRBD2. This CDR3 has 13 amino acids. Germline CDR1 reads MDHEN; CDR2 reads SYDVKM. The J segment lost 7 bases and the V segment lost 9 bases, leaving 7 bases of the junction unmatched. The CDR3 loop is CASGLAGVGELFF. In DNA form, the CDR3 reads TGTGCCAGTGGACTAGCTGGTGTCGGGGAGCTGTTTTTT.

The gene calls are TRBV30 and TRBJ1-2, with D perhaps TRBD1 (6 bases). The CDR3 consists of 13 residues. Trimming left V 3 bases short and J 2 bases short, with 10 bases between. Germline lookup yields CDR1 GTSNPN and CDR2 SVGIG (reference sequence). The DNA of the CDR3 is TGTGCCTGGAGGGACAGCCCAAACTATGGCTACACCTTC. As protein: CAWRDSPNYGYTF.

In its sample, this clone was seen a few times. J is TRBJ2-1 and V is TRBV7-9, with TRBD2 matching over 9 bases. Per germline, CDR1 SEHNR and CDR2 FQNEAQ (reference sequence). The V segment lost 4 bases and the J segment 9 bases; nucleotides outside the gene matches: 4. This CDR3 has 13 amino acids. Here the CDR3 reads CASSSWTSAEQFF. DNA of the CDR3: TGTGCCAGCAGCTCCTGGACTAGCGCTGAGCAGTTCTTC. Full variable domain (missing parts from reference TRBV7-9 and TRBJ2-1): DTGVSQNPRHKITKRGQNVTFRCDPISEHNRLYWYRQTLGQGPEFLTYFQNEAQLEKSRLLSDRFSAERPKGSFSTLEIQRTEQGDSAMYLCASSSWTSAEQFFGPGTRLTVL.

The chain is built from TRBV29-1 and TRBJ2-2, with TRBD2 matching 10 bases. This CDR3 spans 14 amino acids. The V gene end was trimmed by 4 bases and the J gene end by 5 bases; junction bases not matched to a gene: 4. The germline CDR1 and CDR2 sequences are SQVTM and ANQGSEA. The chain's CDR3 is CSVASGSRTGELFF. In DNA form, the CDR3 reads TGCAGCGTTGCTAGCGGGAGTAGAACCGGGGAGCTGTTTTTT.

This rearrangement joins TRBV19 to TRBJ2-1; tentative D call: TRBD2 (6 bases). Germline CDR1 reads LNHDA; CDR2 reads SQIVND (reference sequence). This CDR3 is built from 15 residues. The V end was cut by 3 bases, the J end by 0 bases, with 9 bases between. CDR3 loop: CASSIYGGSYNEQFF. The DNA of the CDR3 is TGTGCCAGTAGTATTTACGGGGGCTCCTACAATGAGCAGTTCTTC.

The table lists this clone with a few counts. The chain has TRBV4-2 and TRBJ2-7, with 7 positions matching TRBD2. The CDR3 has 16 amino acids. Germline-derived CDR1 and CDR2 are LGHNA and YNFKEQ. V trimming: 4 bases; J trimming: 4 bases; junction bases outside the gene matches: 13. The DNA of the CDR3 is TGTGCCAGCAGCCGCGTCCGGGGCGGGAGTGTTTACGAGCAGTACTTC. Translation: CASSRVRGGSVYEQYF.

The chain carries TRBV7-9 and TRBJ2-7, with TRBD2 matching over 10 bases. This CDR3 is 14 amino acids long. V trimming: 7 bases; J trimming: 2 bases; junction bases outside the gene matches: 5. Germline V gene sequence: CDR1 SEHNR, CDR2 FQNEAQ (reference sequence). CDR3 sequence (DNA): TGTGCCAGCACGGAGCGGGAGGGCGCCTACGAGCAGTACTTC. Residues: CASTEREGAYEQYF.

This clone was observed a few times. This chain uses TRBV29-1 with TRBJ2-1; no reliable D call. Germline loops: CDR1 SQVTM, CDR2 ANQGSEA. The length of the CDR3 is 12 residues. V lost 3 bases, J lost 5 bases, and 8 bases lay in between. The CDR3 DNA sequence: TGCAGCGTTGATTCTAGAAACAATGAGCAGTTCTTC. The encoded protein is CSVDSRNNEQFF.

The chain employs TRBV2 and TRBJ2-3; no definite D call. Trimming removed 3 bases from V and 6 bases from J, with 13 bases in between. The length of the CDR3 is 14 residues. Germline loops: CDR1 SNHLY, CDR2 FYNNEI. In DNA form, the CDR3 reads TGTGCCAGCAGTGAGCTAGTTGGATCCGATACGCAGTATTTT. It specifies CASSELVGSDTQYF.

The DNA of the CDR3 is TGTGCCAGCAGCGTAGCAGCGCACACCCCAAATACGCAGTATTTT. This codes for CASSVAAHTPNTQYF. This sequence joins TRBV9 and TRBJ2-3, with D hard to call. With 0 bases removed from V and 7 bases from J, the gap between germline ends came to 15 bases. The CDR3 loop spans 15 amino acids. Germline V gene sequence: CDR1 SGDLS, CDR2 YYNGEE.

The J gene is TRBJ2-3, the V gene TRBV15; tentative D call: TRBD2 (7 bases). The CDR3 runs to 15 residues. Looked up from germline, CDR1 is LNHNV and CDR2 is YYDKDF (reference sequence). V was cut by 3 bases and J by 3 bases, with 13 bases left in between. The CDR3 protein is CATSRGGGGTDTQYF. The CDR3 nucleotides are TGTGCCACCAGCAGGGGAGGGGGGGGGACAGATACGCAGTATTTT.

The V call is TRBV5-5, the J call TRBJ2-1; D is perhaps TRBD2 (5 bases). The CDR3 has 13 amino acids. V lost 4 bases and J lost 10, with 15 bases in between. CDR1 and CDR2 from the germline V gene are SGHKS and YYEKEE (reference sequence). In DNA, the CDR3 is TGTGCCAGCAGCCCTCTGGATAGGAGGGAGCAGTTCTTC. This gives the protein CASSPLDRREQFF.

The chain employs TRBV19 and TRBJ2-7; 7 bases agree with TRBD1. The CDR3 is made up of 13 amino acids. V dropped 6 bases and J dropped 2; count of bases not matched to a gene: 4. Germline V gene data show CDR1 as LNHDA and CDR2 as SQIVND (reference sequence). The CDR3 here is CASSPTGAYEQYF. The DNA for the CDR3 is TGTGCCAGTAGCCCAACAGGGGCCTACGAGCAGTACTTC.

The rearrangement uses TRBV4-3 and TRBJ2-1, with D maybe TRBD1 (5 bases). Germline V lookup: CDR1 LGHNA, CDR2 YSLEER. CDR3 length equals 15 residues. The V end was cut by 0 bases, the J end by 4 bases, with 10 bases between. The CDR3 DNA is TGCGCCAGCAGCCAAGACAGGGCTGGTTACAATGAGCAGTTCTTC. As protein: CASSQDRAGYNEQFF.

CDR3: CASSWDRVPYEQYF. The CDR3 nucleotides read TGTGCCAGCAGCTGGGACAGGGTTCCCTACGAGCAGTACTTC. The V and J genes are TRBV7-8 and TRBJ2-7; 9 bases line up with TRBD1. The CDR3 extends over 14 amino acids. The V gene end was trimmed by 4 bases and the J gene end by 2 bases; junction bases not matched to a gene: 3. Germline CDR1 and CDR2: SGHVS and FQNEAQ.

The gene calls are TRBV5-6 and TRBJ2-2; 10 bases agree with TRBD1. V was pared by 2 bases and J by 6 bases, with 13 bases of the junction left unmatched. The CDR3 sequence is 18 residues long. Germline CDR1 and CDR2: SGHDT and YYEEEE. Here the CDR3 reads CASSFKPIRDRGAGELFF. Here the CDR3 DNA reads TGTGCCAGCAGCTTCAAACCAATCCGGGACAGGGGTGCCGGGGAGCTGTTTTTT.

The V and J genes are TRBV10-3 and TRBJ2-1; 9 bases are a match to TRBD1. The CDR3 covers 15 residues. V lost 3 bases, J lost 10 bases, and 10 bases stayed unmatched. Per the germline V gene, CDR1 is ENHRY and CDR2 is SYGVKD. CDR3 residues: CAISEHGQGRGEQFF. Written as DNA, the CDR3 is TGTGCCATCAGTGAACACGGACAGGGGAGGGGGGAGCAGTTCTTC.

The gene calls are TRBV4-1 and TRBJ2-1; 7 bases are a match to TRBD2. The CDR3 is 13 amino acids. Germline lookup yields CDR1 MGHRA and CDR2 YSYEKL. Trimming removed 6 bases from V and 9 bases from J; junction bases left unmatched: 8. In DNA, the CDR3 is TGCGCCAGCAGTTGGGAGGGCCAGGGTGAGCAGTTCTTC. Its protein is CASSWEGQGEQFF.

The chain couples TRBV5-6 to TRBJ1-2, with 9 bases matching TRBD1. The CDR3 has 15 amino acids. V was clipped by 0 bases and J by 4 bases; unmatched bases: 4. CDR1 and CDR2 (germline): SGHDT, YYEEEE. The DNA of the CDR3 is TGTGCCAGCAGCTTGGGGAGACAGGGGGTCTATGGCTACACCTTC. Amino acids: CASSLGRQGVYGYTF.

This chain joins TRBV9 and TRBJ2-7; 14 bases are shared with TRBD2. The ends lost 3 bases at V and 6 bases at J; junction bases unmatched: 2. The CDR3 runs 14 residues. Germline V CDR1 and CDR2: SGDLS, YYNGEE. The CDR3 loop reads CASSAGLAGGEQYF. For the CDR3, the DNA is TGTGCCAGCAGCGCTGGACTAGCGGGAGGCGAGCAGTACTTC.

This clone was observed a handful of times. This chain uses TRBV27 with TRBJ1-2; 7 nucleotides match TRBD1. V was pared by 6 bases and J by 4 bases, with 11 bases of the junction left unmatched. From germline, CDR1 is MNHEY and CDR2 SMNVEV (reference sequence). The CDR3 has 15 amino acids. This CDR3 is CASRLKASGGYGYTF. CDR3 in DNA: TGTGCCAGCAGACTAAAGGCCTCAGGGGGCTATGGCTACACCTTC.

The chain combines TRBV5-5 with TRBJ2-7, with TRBD1 matching over 7 bases. V trimming: 4 bases; J trimming: 5 bases; junction bases outside the gene matches: 3. The CDR3 length is 12 residues. CDR1 is SGHKS and CDR2 is YYEKEE in the germline V gene (reference sequence). CDR3 amino acids: CASSMTGNEQYF. For the CDR3, the DNA is TGTGCCAGCAGCATGACAGGGAACGAGCAGTACTTC.

The chain combines TRBV9 with TRBJ2-7; the match to TRBD1 covers 8 bases. This CDR3 contains 13 residues. V shed 4 bases, J shed 5 bases, and the junction held 5 bases outside the gene matches. Looked up from germline, CDR1 is SGDLS and CDR2 is YYNGEE. CDR3 protein: CASSRTGRDEQYF. The CDR3 DNA reads as TGTGCCAGCAGCCGGACAGGGCGGGACGAGCAGTACTTC.

The V and J genes are TRBV5-6 and TRBJ2-6; no definite D call. The CDR3 consists of 18 residues. Between the trimmed V and J ends, which lost 8 bases and 0 bases, there was a span of 21 bases. Germline V gives CDR1 SGHDT, CDR2 YYEEEE. CDR3 protein: CASRLIDTLLSGANVLTF. CDR3 bases: TGTGCCAGTCGACTGATAGATACCCTCCTCTCTGGGGCCAACGTCCTGACTTTC.

This chain links TRBV9 with TRBJ2-2, with 7 nucleotides matching TRBD1. Trimming took 5 bases from V and 2 from J; bases not matched to a gene: 6. The V gene's germline CDR1 is SGDLS and CDR2 YYNGEE. The CDR3 is 15 amino acids. DNA of the CDR3: TGTGCCAGCAGTGTGGGGACAGATAACACCGGGGAGCTGTTTTTT. It is translated as CASSVGTDNTGELFF.

The chain combines TRBV12-5 with TRBJ2-1; maybe TRBD2 (6 bases). Germline CDR1 reads LGHNT; CDR2 reads FRNRAP. This CDR3 is built from 16 residues. Trimming shortened V by 1 base and J by 5 bases, and 15 bases separated the two germline ends. CDR3 amino acids: CASGLGTSTVHNEQFF. The CDR3 region has the DNA TGTGCTAGTGGTTTGGGCACTAGCACGGTCCACAATGAGCAGTTCTTC.

This chain uses TRBV5-1 with TRBJ2-5; D possibly corresponds to TRBD1 (6 bases). This CDR3 is 13 amino acids long. The V end was cut by 3 bases, the J end by 2 bases, with 8 bases between. Germline loops: CDR1 SGHRS, CDR2 YFSETQ. Here the CDR3 reads CASSSGQQETQYF. The CDR3 DNA reads TGCGCCAGCAGCTCAGGACAGCAAGAGACCCAGTACTTC.

This clone is a singleton in its sample. The chain couples TRBV4-2 to TRBJ2-7; 7 bases map to TRBD2. The CDR3 is 18 residues long. Germline CDR1 is LGHNA and CDR2 is YNFKEQ. The trim removed 0 bases at V and 2 bases at J, leaving 13 bases unmatched. CDR3 loop: CASSQEWTLADSPYEQYF. Written as DNA, the CDR3 is TGTGCCAGCAGCCAAGAATGGACCCTAGCGGATTCCCCCTACGAGCAGTACTTC.

The rearrangement joins TRBV10-3 to TRBJ2-1, with 10 bases lining up with TRBD2. This CDR3 is 15 amino acids long. Trimming cost V 6 bases and J 1 base; bases outside gene matches: 3. CDR1 is ENHRY and CDR2 is SYGVKD in the germline V gene. The CDR3 loop reads CAIRASGSSYNEQFF. CDR3 bases: TGTGCCATCAGAGCTAGCGGGAGTTCCTACAATGAGCAGTTCTTC.